The 32 T cell receptor beta chains presented below share a single source sample, sequenced in a study of blood T cell repertoires in COVID-19. The table came from immunoSEQ multiplex PCR; TCRdb's copy has only in-frame clones and leaves some out. Of 250,000 to 350,000 clones listed, nearly 90% are singletons. The source material was PBMCs or T cells enriched from blood (not recorded which). The origin of the receptors is a young woman with acute COVID-19.

The chain employs TRBV30 and TRBJ1-5; D possibly corresponds to TRBD1 (5 bases). Per germline, CDR1 GTSNPN and CDR2 SVGIG (reference sequence). Trimming took 0 bases from V and 7 from J, leaving 13 bases between them. The CDR3 has 14 amino acids. CDR3 sequence (DNA): TGTGCCTGGAGTGTACGGGGGAACGGGCAGCCCCAGCATTTT. Translating it yields CAWSVRGNGQPQHF. The entire variable domain, with the rest obtained from reference TRBV30 and TRBJ1-5, is as follows: SQTIHQWPATLVQPVGSPLSLECTVEGTSNPNLYWYRQAAGRGLQLLFYSVGIGQISSEVPQNLSASRPQDRQFILSSKKLLLSDSGFYLCAWSVRGNGQPQHFGDGTRLSIL.

The rearrangement links TRBV29-1 to TRBJ2-5; a weak D match, TRBD1 (6 bases). This CDR3 contains 11 residues. Trimming cost V 3 bases and J 5 bases, with 7 bases left between them. From germline, CDR1 is SQVTM and CDR2 ANQGSEA. The DNA of the CDR3 is TGCAGCGTTGACCAGGGGGAGACCCAGTACTTC. Translated, it gives CSVDQGETQYF.

A single count supports this clone. The gene calls are TRBV5-1 and TRBJ2-4, with D possibly TRBD2 on 6 matching bases. Deletions cut 0 bases from V and 7 bases from J, with 20 bases between. The length of the CDR3 is 17 residues. The germline V gene encodes CDR1 SGHRS and CDR2 YFSETQ. CDR3 sequence (DNA): TGCGCCAGCAGCTTGGGGGACTCAGTAACAACCGGGAACATTCAGTACTTC. It translates to CASSLGDSVTTGNIQYF.

V usage is TRBV5-1 and J usage is TRBJ2-7; 10 bases align to TRBD2. Germline values: CDR1 SGHRS, CDR2 YFSETQ. CDR3 size: 19 residues. With 0 bases clipped from V and 4 bases from J, the junction kept 16 bases outside the gene matches. CDR3 bases: TGCGCCAGCAGCTTGGAAGGGCTAGCGGGAGTAGGGAGCAGGTACGAGCAGTACTTC. Its protein product is CASSLEGLAGVGSRYEQYF.

The chain employs TRBV19 and TRBJ1-1, with D hard to call. Between the trimmed V and J ends, which lost 0 bases and 3 bases, there was a span of 5 bases. This CDR3 spans 13 amino acids. Germline CDR1 and CDR2: LNHDA and SQIVND (reference sequence). DNA of the CDR3: TGTGCCAGTAGTATAGAACAGTACACTGAAGCTTTCTTT. This gives the protein CASSIEQYTEAFF.

This chain links TRBV10-3 with TRBJ2-1; 8 bases fit TRBD1. V shed 3 bases and J 3 bases; nucleotides not matched to a gene: 1. Germline lookup yields CDR1 ENHRY and CDR2 SYGVKD. This CDR3 spans 14 amino acids. For the CDR3, the DNA is TGTGCCATCAGTGATGGACAGGGCTACAATGAGCAGTTCTTC. Translated, it gives CAISDGQGYNEQFF.

V and J are TRBV7-2 and TRBJ1-1, with no clear D. V lost 7 bases and J 1 base, leaving 13 bases between the germline ends. Germline V gives CDR1 SGHTA, CDR2 FQGNSA. The CDR3 spans 14 residues. The CDR3 reads CASTLSGRNTEAFF. CDR3 DNA: TGTGCCAGCACCCTTAGCGGCAGGAACACTGAAGCTTTCTTT.

This chain joins TRBV2 and TRBJ2-7; 12 positions match TRBD2. V lost 4 bases and J lost 5; bases outside the gene matches: 3. The CDR3 is 14 residues long. Germline CDR1 and CDR2: SNHLY and FYNNEI. CDR3 sequence (DNA): TGTGCCAGCAGTGGGACTAGCGGGAAAAACGAGCAGTACTTC. It codes for CASSGTSGKNEQYF.

CDR3 bases: TGTGCCAGCAGTCTACAGGGTGGACCAGATACGCAGTATTTT. Translated: CASSLQGGPDTQYF. The chain uses TRBV28 and TRBJ2-3; weak D call: TRBD1 (6 bases). The CDR3 has 14 amino acids. Trimming removed 5 bases from V and 4 bases from J, with 13 bases in between. Per the germline V gene, CDR1 is MDHEN and CDR2 is SYDVKM.

In DNA form, the CDR3 reads TGTGCCAGAACGCTACCGGGACAGGGGACTTCACCCCTCCACTTT. Translating it yields CARTLPGQGTSPLHF. This chain links TRBV19 with TRBJ1-6; 10 bases map to TRBD1. In germline, CDR1 is LNHDA, CDR2 SQIVND (reference sequence). This CDR3 contains 15 residues. J gave up 9 bases and V 9 bases, and 11 bases lay outside the gene matches.

This chain uses TRBV18 with TRBJ1-2; D uncertain. The CDR3 sequence is 18 residues long. Germline loops: CDR1 KGHSH, CDR2 LQKENI. V was trimmed by 3 bases and J by 7 bases, leaving 27 bases between them. The CDR3 DNA is TGTGCCAGCTCACCGACCTCCGGGGTGGGCGGAACCTCCCGTGGCTACACCTTC. It codes for CASSPTSGVGGTSRGYTF.

This clone occurred once. The chain recombines TRBV18 with TRBJ2-3; D may be TRBD2 (5 bases). The germline gives CDR1 KGHSH, CDR2 LQKENI. This CDR3 spans 13 amino acids. Trimming shortened V by 3 bases and J by 4 bases, and 8 bases separated the two germline ends. As DNA, the CDR3 is TGTGCCAGCTCACCCCGAGGGCCAGATACGCAGTATTTT. Its protein is CASSPRGPDTQYF.

The chain is built from TRBV7-9 and TRBJ2-7; 11 nucleotides align to TRBD2. This CDR3 has 18 amino acids. The V gene end was trimmed by 0 bases and the J gene end by 6 bases; junction bases not matched to a gene: 13. The germline V gene has CDR1 SEHNR and CDR2 FQNEAQ (reference sequence). CDR3 in DNA: TGTGCCAGCAGCTTAGCGGGACAACTAGCGGGAGTAGGTGGCGAGCAGTACTTC. Protein sequence: CASSLAGQLAGVGGEQYF.

The chain recombines TRBV28 with TRBJ2-1; D call uncertain. Trimming pared 2 bases from V and 5 bases from J, leaving 13 bases between. The germline gives CDR1 MDHEN, CDR2 SYDVKM. CDR3 length: 15 amino acids. Written as DNA, the CDR3 is TGTGCCAGCAGTTTACCCCGACTCGTCGACAATGAGCAGTTCTTC. It translates to CASSLPRLVDNEQFF. Full variable domain (remainder filled in from reference TRBV28 and TRBJ2-1): DVKVTQSSRYLVKRTGEKVFLECVQDMDHENMFWYRQDPGLGLRLIYFSYDVKMKEKGDIPEGYSVSREKKERFSLILESASTNQTSMYLCASSLPRLVDNEQFFGPGTRLTVL.

This clone was seen once. The rearrangement uses TRBV10-1 and TRBJ2-1; 7 bases are a match to TRBD2. The CDR3 loop spans 16 amino acids. Germline V gene lookup returns CDR1 WNHNN and CDR2 SYGVQD (reference sequence). Trimming took 8 bases from V and 7 from J; bases not matched to a gene: 17. The CDR3 region is CASQRAGGAGNNEQFF. CDR3 sequence (DNA): TGCGCCAGCCAGCGGGCGGGCGGAGCGGGAAATAATGAGCAGTTCTTC.

V gene TRBV19 combines with J gene TRBJ2-5, with TRBD2 matching over 11 bases. This CDR3 is 16 amino acids long. V was pared by 0 bases and J by 5 bases, with 5 bases of the junction left unmatched. Germline V gene lookup returns CDR1 LNHDA and CDR2 SQIVND (reference sequence). Here the CDR3 DNA reads TGTGCCAGTAGTATAGATCTGGCTAGCGGGAGGGAGACCCAGTACTTC. It specifies CASSIDLASGRETQYF.

The DNA of the CDR3 is TGTGCCAGTAGTATAGCCCAGGGACTAGCGGGATGGGGGGAAAACATTCAGTACTTC. Protein: CASSIAQGLAGWGENIQYF. The V gene is TRBV19, the J gene TRBJ2-4; 13 bases match TRBD2. V gave up 1 base and J gave up 5 bases; unmatched junction bases: 11. The CDR3 runs to 19 residues. CDR1 LNHDA and CDR2 SQIVND come from the germline V gene (reference sequence).

This sequence joins TRBV11-3 and TRBJ2-1, with TRBD2 matching 9 bases. The V segment lost 2 bases and the J segment 10 bases; nucleotides outside the gene matches: 9. This CDR3 has 15 residues. The V gene's germline CDR1 is SGHNT and CDR2 YENEEA. The CDR3 DNA is TGTGCCAGCAGCTTAAGAGGACTAGCGAATGCGGAGCAGTTCTTC. This encodes CASSLRGLANAEQFF.

Only one count was recorded for this clone. The chain joins TRBV15 to TRBJ2-5, with TRBD1 matching over 7 bases. V lost 0 bases and J lost 0; bases outside the gene matches: 7. Germline V gene lookup returns CDR1 LNHNV and CDR2 YYDKDF (reference sequence). The CDR3 runs to 17 residues. CDR3 DNA: TGTGCCACCAGCAGAGATGGCCCAGGACAGGACCAAGAGACCCAGTACTTC. It translates to CATSRDGPGQDQETQYF. Looking up the rest from reference TRBV15 and TRBJ2-5 gives the full variable domain: DAMVIQNPRYQVTQFGKPVTLSCSQTLNHNVMYWYQQKSSQAPKLLFHYYDKDFNNEADTPDNFQSRRPNTSFCFLDIRSPGLGDTAMYLCATSRDGPGQDQETQYFGPGTRLLVL.

This CDR3 is CASSAGQGGNQPQHF. As DNA, the CDR3 is TGTGCCAGCAGCGCGGGACAGGGGGGCAATCAGCCCCAGCATTTT. V and J are TRBV5-5 and TRBJ1-5, with 11 bases aligning to TRBD1. The J segment lost 2 bases and the V segment lost 4 bases, leaving 2 bases of the junction unmatched. The CDR3 totals 15 residues. Germline CDR1 is SGHKS and CDR2 is YYEKEE (reference sequence).

The CDR3 loop reads CASSPVAGKNSYNEQFF. CDR3 bases: TGTGCCAGCAGCCCAGTAGCGGGCAAAAACTCCTACAATGAGCAGTTCTTC. This chain uses TRBV7-3 with TRBJ2-1; 7 bases fit TRBD2. This CDR3 region has 17 residues. Germline CDR1 is SGHTA and CDR2 is FQGTGA. J lost 0 bases, V lost 5 bases, and 10 bases had no gene match.

The rearrangement uses TRBV30 and TRBJ2-7; D is ambiguous. The V and J ends lost 0 bases and 0 bases respectively, with 9 bases between them. The CDR3 extends over 14 amino acids. Per the germline V gene, CDR1 is GTSNPN and CDR2 is SVGIG (reference sequence). The CDR3 spells CAWSVESFSYEQYF. CDR3 sequence (DNA): TGTGCCTGGAGTGTGGAGTCTTTCTCCTACGAGCAGTACTTC.

The genes are TRBV4-1 and TRBJ2-2, with D possibly matching TRBD2 (6 bases). V lost 1 base and J lost 8, with 14 bases in between. CDR3 length equals 15 residues. CDR1 and CDR2 (germline): MGHRA, YSYEKL. The CDR3 reads CASSQGLTGTGELFF. The CDR3 DNA follows: TGCGCCAGCAGCCAAGGTTTGACGGGGACTGGGGAGCTGTTTTTT.

V usage is TRBV19 and J usage is TRBJ1-5, with 7 bases that match TRBD1. Germline CDR1 reads LNHDA; CDR2 reads SQIVND (reference sequence). J was trimmed by 0 bases and V by 2 bases; bases with no gene match: 4. This CDR3 is 16 amino acids long. The CDR3 DNA is TGTGCCAGTAGTATACTCGGACAGGTTAGCAATCAGCCCCAGCATTTT. It encodes CASSILGQVSNQPQHF. Looking up the rest from reference TRBV19 and TRBJ1-5 gives the full variable domain: DGGITQSPKYLFRKEGQNVTLSCEQNLNHDAMYWYRQDPGQGLRLIYYSQIVNDFQKGDIAEGYSVSREKKESFPLTVTSAQKNPTAFYLCASSILGQVSNQPQHFGDGTRLSIL.

This chain connects TRBV6-4 to TRBJ2-5; no clear D gene. In germline, CDR1 is MRHNA, CDR2 SNTAGT. The CDR3 length is 13 residues. Between the trimmed V and J ends, which lost 4 bases and 3 bases, there was a span of 9 bases. CDR3 nucleotides: TGTGCCAGCAGTGCATCCAGCGAAGAGACCCAGTACTTC. This translates into CASSASSEETQYF.

Note on this clone: Other DNA sequences of this sample code for an identical CDR3. CDR3 bases: TGTGCCTGGAGCGGACTAGCGGGAGTAAGCAATGAGCAGTTCTTC. Amino acids: CAWSGLAGVSNEQFF. This chain links TRBV30 with TRBJ2-1; 13 bases align to TRBD2. Trimming removed 3 bases from V and 6 bases from J; junction bases left unmatched: 5. The CDR3 spans 15 residues. Germline loops: CDR1 GTSNPN, CDR2 SVGIG (reference sequence). Complete variable domain (other parts from reference TRBV30 and TRBJ2-1): SQTIHQWPATLVQPVGSPLSLECTVEGTSNPNLYWYRQAAGRGLQLLFYSVGIGQISSEVPQNLSASRPQDRQFILSSKKLLLSDSGFYLCAWSGLAGVSNEQFFGPGTRLTVL.

The CDR3 DNA reads TGTGCCAGCAGTGAAGGTCGAGGAAGCAATCAGCCCCAGCATTTT. This encodes CASSEGRGSNQPQHF. This chain links TRBV25-1 with TRBJ1-5; D ambiguous. The CDR3 extends over 15 amino acids. V lost 2 bases, J lost 1 base, and 9 bases lay in between. Per the germline V gene, CDR1 is MGHDK and CDR2 is SYGVNS. The whole variable domain, remainder taken from reference TRBV25-1 and TRBJ1-5, is EADIYQTPRYLVIGTGKKITLECSQTMGHDKMYWYQQDPGMELHLIHYSYGVNSTEKGDLSSESTVSRIRTEHFPLTLESARPSHTSQYLCASSEGRGSNQPQHFGDGTRLSIL.

The rearrangement joins TRBV15 to TRBJ2-1; 10 bases agree with TRBD2. The CDR3 is 14 amino acids. The germline V gene encodes CDR1 LNHNV and CDR2 YYDKDF (reference sequence). With 3 bases clipped from V and 9 bases from J, the junction kept 5 bases outside the gene matches. In DNA form, the CDR3 reads TGTGCCACCAGCAGCCTAGCGGGGGCGGTTGAGCAGTTCTTC. Translating it yields CATSSLAGAVEQFF.

The chain carries TRBV5-6 and TRBJ2-2; D uncertain. The CDR3 contains 15 residues. Germline values: CDR1 SGHDT, CDR2 YYEEEE. The V and J ends lost 2 bases and 0 bases respectively, with 8 bases between them. CDR3 DNA sequence: TGTGCCAGCAGCTTAGACAACTCGAACACCGGGGAGCTGTTTTTT. This codes for CASSLDNSNTGELFF.

CDR3 sequence reads: CAWSSSGRLETQYF. CDR3 DNA sequence: TGTGCCTGGAGTTCTAGCGGGAGACTAGAGACCCAGTACTTC. The chain recombines TRBV30 with TRBJ2-5; TRBD2 agrees at 10 bases. The CDR3 length is 14 residues. V gave up 2 bases and J gave up 4 bases; unmatched junction bases: 4. The germline CDR1 and CDR2 sequences are GTSNPN and SVGIG (reference sequence). The full variable domain, in which reference TRBV30 and TRBJ2-5 provide the parts outside the CDR3, is SQTIHQWPATLVQPVGSPLSLECTVEGTSNPNLYWYRQAAGRGLQLLFYSVGIGQISSEVPQNLSASRPQDRQFILSSKKLLLSDSGFYLCAWSSSGRLETQYFGPGTRLLVL.

The chain links TRBV4-1 to TRBJ1-2; 11 nucleotides agree with TRBD1. Germline loops: CDR1 MGHRA, CDR2 YSYEKL. V lost 3 bases and J lost 7; bases outside the gene matches: 16. The CDR3 covers 18 residues. Here the CDR3 reads CASSQLLLDRGLRGGYTF. CDR3 bases: TGCGCCAGCAGCCAGCTGTTGCTGGACAGGGGGCTCCGGGGTGGCTACACCTTC.

This chain links TRBV5-4 with TRBJ2-7; 10 nucleotides agree with TRBD1. In germline, CDR1 is SGHNT, CDR2 YYREEE (reference sequence). V dropped 1 base and J dropped 3; count of bases not matched to a gene: 7. The CDR3 has 16 residues. The CDR3 region has the DNA TGTGCCAGCAGCTTGCAGGGCCGGGACAGGGGCTACGAGCAGTACTTC. Encoded protein: CASSLQGRDRGYEQYF.